What follows are 24 T cell receptor beta chains derived from one specimen sequenced in a study of cytomegalovirus exposure and HLA in healthy donors. The PCR ran on 60 Vbeta and 13 Jbeta primers. Profiling relied on immunoSEQ multiplex PCR, and the TCRdb table lists in-frame clones only, not all of them. The sample holds about 120,000 clones, around 86% seen once. The sequencing input was PBMCs. Receptors originate from a middle-aged woman in good health and CMV-seronegative.

This chain links TRBV27 with TRBJ2-7, with 8 bases identical to TRBD2. The CDR3 is made up of 14 amino acids. Germline CDR1 reads MNHEY; CDR2 reads SMNVEV (reference sequence). With 7 bases clipped from V and 2 bases from J, the junction kept 7 bases outside the gene matches. The CDR3 DNA is TGTGCCAGCACCTCGGGGGGGGTACCCTACGAGCAGTACTTC. This translates into CASTSGGVPYEQYF.

This clone turned up a few times. The chain couples TRBV2 to TRBJ1-4; 10 nucleotides agree with TRBD1. Germline V CDR1 and CDR2: SNHLY, FYNNEI. This CDR3 region has 13 residues. The V and J ends lost 6 bases and 8 bases, in that order; junction bases with no gene match: 3. The CDR3 is CASRGTGVEKLFF. The CDR3, as DNA: TGTGCCAGCAGGGGGACAGGGGTCGAAAAACTGTTTTTT.

This clone was detected only a few times. The chain links TRBV4-1 to TRBJ1-4; 7 bases map to TRBD1. Germline-derived CDR1 and CDR2 are MGHRA and YSYEKL. The CDR3 is 15 amino acids. V lost 4 bases to trimming and J lost 5 bases; unmatched junction nucleotides: 7. CDR3 protein: CASSRQGEPNEKLFF. CDR3 bases: TGCGCCAGCAGCCGCCAGGGGGAACCCAATGAAAAACTGTTTTTT.

This clone was counted once. The chain has TRBV9 and TRBJ2-3; possibly TRBD2 for D (5 bases). The CDR3 has 15 residues. Germline loops: CDR1 SGDLS, CDR2 YYNGEE. V was pared by 0 bases and J by 2 bases, with 10 bases between. The CDR3 loop reads CASSVGGFATDTQYF. The CDR3 nucleotides are TGTGCCAGCAGCGTAGGCGGGTTCGCCACAGATACGCAGTATTTT.

The chain combines TRBV9 with TRBJ2-5, with D possibly TRBD2 on 5 matching bases. This CDR3 region has 12 residues. The germline V and J ends were trimmed by 4 bases and 5 bases, with 9 bases remaining between them. CDR1 is SGDLS, CDR2 YYNGEE, per germline. CDR3 DNA: TGTGCCAGCAGCCCCGAGGGTGAGACCCAGTACTTC. Translation gives CASSPEGETQYF.

The gene calls are TRBV19 and TRBJ1-6, with TRBD1 identical over 7 bases. The CDR3 length is 15 residues. Germline V gene sequence: CDR1 LNHDA, CDR2 SQIVND (reference sequence). With V trimmed by 4 bases and J by 8 bases, 8 bases remained unmatched. CDR3 region: CASSTGTERDSPLHF. CDR3 in DNA: TGTGCCAGTAGTACCGGGACAGAACGTGATTCACCCCTCCACTTT.

This clone was seen only a few times. The chain combines TRBV7-8 with TRBJ1-2; 7 nucleotides align to TRBD1. Germline V gene data show CDR1 as SGHVS and CDR2 as FQNEAQ. The CDR3 loop spans 15 amino acids. The junction had 5 bases not matched to a gene; V was cut back by 2 bases and J by 2 bases. CDR3 sequence (DNA): TGTGCCAGCAGCTTATTGCAGGGGGGAAACTATGGCTACACCTTC. Its translation is CASSLLQGGNYGYTF.

The chain carries TRBV5-4 and TRBJ2-5; D uncertain. Germline V gives CDR1 SGHNT, CDR2 YYREEE (reference sequence). The CDR3 has 13 residues. The ends were cut back, 0 bases at V and 4 bases at J, with 7 bases in the middle. DNA for the CDR3: TGTGCCAGCAGCTTGGCTAGGTCAGAGACCCAGTACTTC. This encodes CASSLARSETQYF. Looking up the rest from reference TRBV5-4 and TRBJ2-5 gives the full variable domain: ETGVTQSPTHLIKTRGQQVTLRCSSQSGHNTVSWYQQALGQGPQFIFQYYREEENGRGNFPPRFSGLQFPNYSSELNVNALELDDSALYLCASSLARSETQYFGPGTRLLVL.

The chain uses TRBV7-2 and TRBJ2-5, with 7 bases lining up with TRBD2. Per the germline V gene, CDR1 is SGHTA and CDR2 is FQGNSA. V dropped 0 bases and J dropped 5; count of bases not matched to a gene: 6. The CDR3 has 15 residues. The CDR3 loop is CASSLAGGRGETQYF. CDR3 coding DNA: TGTGCCAGCAGCTTAGCTGGCGGGAGAGGGGAGACCCAGTACTTC.

The chain uses TRBV28 and TRBJ2-3; 11 bases are shared with TRBD2. CDR1 MDHEN and CDR2 SYDVKM come from the germline V gene. After removal of 2 bases from V and 11 bases from J, the junction contained 6 bases not matched to a gene. This CDR3 contains 14 residues. The CDR3 reads CASSLHGLAGLQYF. The CDR3 coding sequence is TGTGCCAGCAGTTTACACGGACTAGCGGGCCTGCAGTATTTT.

V gene TRBV19 combines with J gene TRBJ1-3, with D possibly being TRBD1 (6 bases). The CDR3 length is 15 residues. From germline, CDR1 is LNHDA and CDR2 SQIVND (reference sequence). Trimming cost V 7 bases and J 3 bases, with 16 bases left between them. This chain's CDR3 is CASIDGAQGGNTIYF. CDR3 bases: TGTGCCAGTATCGATGGGGCACAGGGTGGAAACACCATATATTTT.

The rearrangement uses TRBV6-6 and TRBJ1-1; D is perhaps TRBD1 (5 bases). Germline-derived CDR1 and CDR2 are MNHNY and SVGAGI (reference sequence). Trimming left V 4 bases short and J 10 bases short, with 13 bases between. This CDR3 has 12 residues. CDR3 bases: TGTGCCAGCAGTTTCCAGGGCCATCTAGCTTTCTTT. Amino acid sequence: CASSFQGHLAFF.

The CDR3 reads CASSQVERDSWPLHF. The DNA of the CDR3 is TGCGCCAGCAGCCAAGTTGAGAGGGACTCATGGCCCCTCCACTTT. The genes are TRBV4-1 and TRBJ1-6; perhaps TRBD1 as D (5 bases). In germline, CDR1 is MGHRA, CDR2 YSYEKL. V shed 1 base and J shed 13 bases, with 17 bases lying between them. This CDR3 comprises 15 residues.

The CDR3 nucleotides read TGTGCCACCAGCAGAGATCGTGGGACAGGGAACGGCTACACCTTC. It specifies CATSRDRGTGNGYTF. The chain recombines TRBV15 with TRBJ1-2, with 9 bases fitting TRBD1. The CDR3 covers 15 residues. Germline CDR1 reads LNHNV; CDR2 reads YYDKDF (reference sequence). V lost 0 bases and J lost 8; bases outside the gene matches: 7.

This sequence joins TRBV4-3 and TRBJ1-2, with D maybe TRBD1 (5 bases). Germline V CDR1 and CDR2: LGHNA, YSLEER. The CDR3 is 14 residues long. V shed 3 bases and J shed 0 bases, with 8 bases lying between them. The CDR3 protein is CASSHPGTNYGYTF. As DNA, the CDR3 is TGCGCCAGCAGCCATCCAGGGACTAACTATGGCTACACCTTC.

The V and J genes are TRBV27 and TRBJ1-1; D gene uncertain. Germline lookup yields CDR1 MNHEY and CDR2 SMNVEV (reference sequence). The V gene lost 4 bases and the J gene lost 1 base, with 4 bases spanning the gap. This CDR3 has 12 residues. The CDR3 DNA reads TGTGCCAGCAGTTCAGGGAACACTGAAGCTTTCTTT. It codes for CASSSGNTEAFF.

The V gene is TRBV27, the J gene TRBJ2-3, with 14 nucleotides matching TRBD2. The CDR3 runs to 19 residues. CDR1 and CDR2 from the germline V gene are MNHEY and SMNVEV (reference sequence). Trimming removed 1 base from V and 3 bases from J; junction bases left unmatched: 9. The CDR3 bases are TGTGCCAGCAGTTTATATGGTCAGGGACTAGCGGGGGCGACAGATACGCAGTATTTT. It encodes CASSLYGQGLAGATDTQYF.

The chain is built from TRBV5-4 and TRBJ1-1; no reliable D call. Germline loops: CDR1 SGHNT, CDR2 YYREEE (reference sequence). There are 13 residues in the CDR3. The V end lost 2 bases, the J end lost 1 base, and 6 bases lay between the germline ends. Here the CDR3 reads CASSFTANTEAFF. CDR3 nucleotides: TGTGCCAGCAGCTTTACAGCGAACACTGAAGCTTTCTTT.

This clone was observed a few times. The V and J genes are TRBV6-5 and TRBJ1-1; 9 bases match TRBD1. Germline CDR1 and CDR2: MNHEY and SVGAGI. With V trimmed by 2 bases and J by 4 bases, 5 bases remained unmatched. The length of the CDR3 is 15 residues. The CDR3: CASSYAGQGITEAFF. The CDR3 nucleotides are TGTGCCAGCAGTTACGCGGGACAGGGCATCACTGAAGCTTTCTTT.

This clone was seen just once. This chain joins TRBV19 and TRBJ1-5; D perhaps matches TRBD1 (5 bases). This CDR3 spans 14 amino acids. V lost 5 bases and J lost 0, with 8 bases in between. CDR1 is LNHDA, CDR2 SQIVND, per germline (reference sequence). The CDR3 loop reads CASSPDSSNQPQHF. The CDR3 nucleotides read TGTGCCAGTAGTCCAGACAGTAGCAATCAGCCCCAGCATTTT.

The chain joins TRBV6-1 to TRBJ2-2; 7 bases are a match to TRBD1. CDR3 length: 15 residues. Trimming took 6 bases from V and 0 from J; bases not matched to a gene: 4. From germline, CDR1 is MNHNS and CDR2 SASEGT. DNA of the CDR3: TGTGCCAGCAGCCCGGGACAGCCGAACACCGGGGAGCTGTTTTTT. Protein: CASSPGQPNTGELFF.

This clone was seen a handful of times. DNA for the CDR3: TGCGCCAGCAGCCACCCCGGACAGGGGAAGACTGAAGCTTTCTTT. Amino acids: CASSHPGQGKTEAFF. This chain links TRBV4-1 with TRBJ1-1; 9 nucleotides match TRBD1. The CDR3 length is 15 residues. Trimming at V came to 3 bases and at J to 5 bases, leaving 7 bases not matched to a gene. CDR1 is MGHRA, CDR2 YSYEKL, per germline.

The rearrangement joins TRBV14 to TRBJ2-7, with unresolved D. There are 15 residues in the CDR3. With 0 bases removed from V and 4 bases from J, the gap between germline ends came to 13 bases. The germline V gene encodes CDR1 SGHDN and CDR2 FVKESK. Here the CDR3 reads CASSQDGLGEYEQYF. As DNA, the CDR3 is TGTGCCAGCAGCCAAGACGGCCTCGGAGAATACGAGCAGTACTTC. The entire variable domain, with the rest obtained from reference TRBV14 and TRBJ2-7, is as follows: EAGVTQFPSHSVIEKGQTVTLRCDPISGHDNLYWYRRVMGKEIKFLLHFVKESKQDESGMPNNRFLAERTGGTYSTLKVQPAELEDSGVYFCASSQDGLGEYEQYFGPGTRLTVT.

V is TRBV5-1 and J is TRBJ2-1, with a tentative D call TRBD2 (6 bases). Germline V gene data show CDR1 as SGHRS and CDR2 as YFSETQ. The CDR3 has 16 residues. V shed 4 bases and J shed 3 bases, with 17 bases lying between them. For the CDR3, the DNA is TGCGCCAGCAGCAATTCCGGGGGAGATTTCTACAATGAGCAGTTCTTC. This sequence encodes CASSNSGGDFYNEQFF.